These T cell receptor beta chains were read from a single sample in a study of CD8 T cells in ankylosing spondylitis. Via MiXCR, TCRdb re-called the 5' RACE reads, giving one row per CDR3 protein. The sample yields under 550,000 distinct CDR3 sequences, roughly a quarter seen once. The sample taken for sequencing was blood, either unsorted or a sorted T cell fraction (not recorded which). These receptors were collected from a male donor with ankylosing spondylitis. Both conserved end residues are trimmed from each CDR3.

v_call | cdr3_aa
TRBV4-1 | ASSQMGQGGQPQH
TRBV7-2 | ATRLGGNPYNSPLH
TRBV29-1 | SVPRGDGYT
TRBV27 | ASRPPMGVAGYEQY
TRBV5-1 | ASSFFGRAETQY
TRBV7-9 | ASSPARGEGGDTEAF
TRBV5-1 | ASSLYRFQETQY
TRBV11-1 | ASSLRGEKLF
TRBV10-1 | ASSEGQVSEQF
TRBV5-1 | ASSPRGLSDTGELF
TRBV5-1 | ASSLGRITVEQF
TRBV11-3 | ASSLGGSNGEQF
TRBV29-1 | SVVRTGWAQY
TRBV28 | AAGLSTGEETQY
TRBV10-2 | ASSFESYGYT
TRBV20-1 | SARGQGASPLH
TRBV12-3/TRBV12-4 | ASNWGIPNYGYT
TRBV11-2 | ASSLGIQGGGEQF
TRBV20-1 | SVWVMNTEAF
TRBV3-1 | ASSPASFGGMETQY
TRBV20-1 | SARGGTGYSPLH
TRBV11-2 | ASSLGPGGVAGASNTGELF
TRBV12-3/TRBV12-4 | ASSLSLGQGPMVH
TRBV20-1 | SAPPTDGSPLH
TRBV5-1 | ASSPGTRPNYGYT
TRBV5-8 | ASSLTTRGTEAF
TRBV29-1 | SVQARLSGANVLT
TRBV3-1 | ASSQEPGSYGYT
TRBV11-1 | ASSLPGFSYEQY
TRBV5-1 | ASQPAGQGAYEQY
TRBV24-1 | ATSDPGRTRNEQF
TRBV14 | ASSQTGGRDSPLH
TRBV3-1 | ASSQYGLAGEREGVGEETQY
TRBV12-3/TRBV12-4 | ASSSPPGYGYT
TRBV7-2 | ASSGGTTEAF
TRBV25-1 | ASSGSTGDRIGELF
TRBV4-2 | ASSPAEGYNEQF
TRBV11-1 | ASSLGLAHNEQF
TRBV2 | ASKGDYNYGYT
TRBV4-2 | ASSHPRASGRSSYEQY
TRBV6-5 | ASNFDRGLQPQH